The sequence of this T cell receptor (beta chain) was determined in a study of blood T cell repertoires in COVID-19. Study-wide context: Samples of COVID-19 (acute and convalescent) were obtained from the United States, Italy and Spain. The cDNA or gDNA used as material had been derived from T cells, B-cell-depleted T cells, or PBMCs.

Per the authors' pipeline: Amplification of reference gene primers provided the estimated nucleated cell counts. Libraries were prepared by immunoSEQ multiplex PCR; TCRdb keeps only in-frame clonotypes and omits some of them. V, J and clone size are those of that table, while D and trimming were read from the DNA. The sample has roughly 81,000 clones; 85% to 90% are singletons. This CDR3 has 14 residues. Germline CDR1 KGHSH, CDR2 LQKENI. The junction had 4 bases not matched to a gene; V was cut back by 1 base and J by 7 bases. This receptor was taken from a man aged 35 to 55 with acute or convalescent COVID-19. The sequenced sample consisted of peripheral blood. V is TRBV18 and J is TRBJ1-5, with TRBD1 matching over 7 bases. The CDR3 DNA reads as TGTGCCAGCTCACCACGACAGGGCGGACAGCCCCAGCATTTT. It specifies CASSPRQGGQPQHF.